Each of the 32 T cell receptor beta chains below was sequenced from the same sample in a study of immune cell composition in non-small cell lung cancer. Generated by immunoSEQ multiplex PCR, the TCRdb table keeps only in-frame clones and is missing some. The data contain 8,500 to 14,000 clones, 50% to 75% of them singletons. The sequenced sample consisted of lung tumor tissue. Source of these receptors: a human donor with non-small cell lung cancer.

The chain links TRBV6-6 to TRBJ2-7; the D gene is possibly TRBD1 (6 bases). The CDR3 has 12 amino acids. The germline V gene has CDR1 MNHNY and CDR2 SVGAGI (reference sequence). V was cut by 5 bases and J by 2 bases, with 7 bases left in between. CDR3 residues: CASSRGTYEQYF. For the CDR3, the DNA is TGTGCCAGCAGTAGGGGGACCTACGAGCAGTACTTC.

The chain is built from TRBV28 and TRBJ1-1, with 7 bases lining up with TRBD1. V lost 3 bases and J lost 0; bases outside the gene matches: 4. CDR3 length: 15 amino acids. Germline CDR1 and CDR2: MDHEN and SYDVKM. In DNA, the CDR3 is TGTGCCAGCAGTTTTGGGGACAGAATGAACACTGAAGCTTTCTTT. It encodes CASSFGDRMNTEAFF.

This chain links TRBV9 with TRBJ1-2, with 8 bases lining up with TRBD1. The V gene end was trimmed by 3 bases and the J gene end by 7 bases; junction bases not matched to a gene: 2. The CDR3 has 12 amino acids. Per the germline V gene, CDR1 is SGDLS and CDR2 is YYNGEE. The CDR3 DNA reads TGTGCCAGCAGCGGGACAGGGAGTGGCTACACCTTC. Translated, it gives CASSGTGSGYTF.

The rearrangement uses TRBV10-2 and TRBJ2-2; a weak D match, TRBD1 (6 bases). CDR3 length: 13 amino acids. CDR1 is WSHSY and CDR2 is SAAADI in the germline V gene. V was shortened by 5 bases and J by 6 bases, with 10 bases between the two germline ends. The CDR3 here is CASSLQGPGELFF. The CDR3 DNA is TGCGCCAGCAGTTTACAGGGTCCCGGGGAGCTGTTTTTT.

The rearrangement uses TRBV6-1 and TRBJ2-2; 13 bases fit TRBD2. The CDR3 contains 16 residues. Germline values: CDR1 MNHNS, CDR2 SASEGT. V dropped 4 bases and J dropped 6; count of bases not matched to a gene: 5. The chain's CDR3 is CASSARTSGSSGELFF. The CDR3 nucleotides read TGTGCCAGCAGTGCCCGGACTAGCGGGAGTTCCGGGGAGCTGTTTTTT.

This clone occurred a few times. This chain links TRBV6-1 with TRBJ2-7; tentative D call: TRBD2 (6 bases). V was pared by 5 bases and J by 6 bases, with 20 bases between. Germline-derived CDR1 and CDR2 are MNHNS and SASEGT. The CDR3 is 15 amino acids. The CDR3 DNA sequence: TGTGCCAGCAGTCCCCTATATCAGGGACTCTCCGAGCAGTACTTC. This codes for CASSPLYQGLSEQYF.

This chain joins TRBV7-9 and TRBJ1-4; D call uncertain. Germline V gives CDR1 SEHNR, CDR2 FQNEAQ (reference sequence). The CDR3 sequence is 14 residues long. V lost 7 bases to trimming and J lost 5 bases, with 14 bases between them. The CDR3 DNA is TGTGCCAGCACCTCGGGGAGGGTGAATGAAAAACTGTTTTTT. Residues: CASTSGRVNEKLFF.

This clone occurred a few times. The genes are TRBV7-2 and TRBJ1-5, with TRBD1 as a possible D gene (5 bases). Germline-derived CDR1 and CDR2 are SGHTA and FQGNSA. This CDR3 region has 16 residues. V was clipped by 7 bases and J by 3 bases, with 19 bases between them. The CDR3 sequence: CASTLGAAKDNQPQHF. DNA of the CDR3: TGTGCCAGCACCCTAGGGGCAGCCAAAGACAATCAGCCCCAGCATTTT.

There are a few counts of this clone. The V gene is TRBV5-6, the J gene TRBJ2-7, with 7 bases lining up with TRBD1. V lost 1 base, J lost 0 bases, and 4 bases stayed unmatched. Per germline, CDR1 SGHDT and CDR2 YYEEEE. There are 15 residues in the CDR3. CDR3 protein: CASSLLWDSSYEQYF. Written as DNA, the CDR3 is TGTGCCAGCAGCTTGTTGTGGGACAGCTCCTACGAGCAGTACTTC.

The chain couples TRBV2 to TRBJ1-1; TRBD1 agrees at 12 bases. Looked up from germline, CDR1 is SNHLY and CDR2 is FYNNEI. The CDR3 length is 18 residues. V dropped 4 bases and J dropped 10; count of bases not matched to a gene: 19. CDR3 nucleotide sequence: TGTGCCAGCAGTGGGAAGGGACAGGGGGCCCTCAGGGTGATTGGAGCTTTCTTT. It translates to CASSGKGQGALRVIGAFF.

The chain recombines TRBV15 with TRBJ1-2; 7 nucleotides align to TRBD1. The V and J ends lost 0 bases and 7 bases, in that order; junction bases with no gene match: 5. Germline-derived CDR1 and CDR2 are LNHNV and YYDKDF (reference sequence). This CDR3 comprises 14 residues. This CDR3 is CATSRDGAGGGYTF. The CDR3 region has the DNA TGTGCCACCAGCAGAGATGGGGCAGGGGGTGGCTACACCTTC.

The chain joins TRBV6-1 to TRBJ1-1; no firm D call. Germline V gives CDR1 MNHNS, CDR2 SASEGT. The CDR3 length is 15 residues. V was trimmed by 0 bases and J by 4 bases, leaving 12 bases between them. The CDR3 here is CASSEAEGVGTEAFF. The CDR3 DNA is TGTGCCAGCAGTGAAGCGGAGGGCGTGGGCACTGAAGCTTTCTTT.

This chain uses TRBV13 with TRBJ2-5; D remains unclear. Germline V CDR1 and CDR2: PRHDT, FYEKMQ (reference sequence). The CDR3 has 12 amino acids. With 5 bases removed from V and 7 bases from J, the gap between germline ends came to 11 bases. CDR3 sequence: CASSPFTGTQYF. CDR3 coding DNA: TGTGCCAGCAGCCCCTTCACGGGGACCCAGTACTTC. The full variable domain, with the rest looked up from reference TRBV13 and TRBJ2-5, is AAGVIQSPRHLIKEKRETATLKCYPIPRHDTVYWYQQGPGQDPQFLISFYEKMQSDKGSIPDRFSAQQFSDYHSELNMSSLELGDSALYFCASSPFTGTQYFGPGTRLLVL.

V and J are TRBV4-3 and TRBJ2-2, with D possibly TRBD2 on 6 matching bases. The CDR3 sequence is 16 residues long. The germline CDR1 and CDR2 sequences are LGHNA and YSLEER. Trimming took off 0 bases at V and 8 bases at J, with 16 bases between the two ends. In DNA form, the CDR3 reads TGCGCCAGCAGCCAAGAGGGACTCCCTTCGTCGGGGGAGCTGTTTTTT. Its protein is CASSQEGLPSSGELFF.

The rearrangement uses TRBV7-9 and TRBJ1-5; D may be TRBD1 (6 bases). Germline V lookup: CDR1 SEHNR, CDR2 FQNEAQ (reference sequence). This CDR3 contains 15 residues. Trimming took off 5 bases at V and 1 base at J, with 12 bases between the two ends. The CDR3: CASSKRTESNQPQHF. CDR3 bases: TGTGCCAGCAGCAAACGGACAGAGAGCAATCAGCCCCAGCATTTT.

V is TRBV7-8 and J is TRBJ2-3; TRBD2 aligns across 15 bases. CDR3 size: 19 residues. The germline V gene encodes CDR1 SGHVS and CDR2 FQNEAQ. V was clipped by 5 bases and J by 5 bases; unmatched bases: 14. The CDR3 protein is CASSDRTSGRAAFRDTQYF. In DNA, the CDR3 is TGTGCCAGCAGCGACCGGACTAGCGGGAGGGCCGCGTTTCGAGATACGCAGTATTTT. Full variable domain (missing parts from reference TRBV7-8 and TRBJ2-3): GAGVSQSPRYKVAKRGQDVALRCDPISGHVSLFWYQQALGQGPEFLTYFQNEAQLDKSGLPSDRFFAERPEGSVSTLKIQRTQQEDSAVYLCASSDRTSGRAAFRDTQYFGPGTRLTVL.

This chain connects TRBV5-1 to TRBJ2-4; TRBD2 matches 9 bases. There are 19 residues in the CDR3. Germline V gives CDR1 SGHRS, CDR2 YFSETQ. Trimming took 7 bases from V and 2 from J; bases not matched to a gene: 19. CDR3 sequence: CASSSGPGSGSLTKNIQYF. Here the CDR3 DNA reads TGCGCCAGCTCCTCTGGTCCCGGTAGCGGGAGTTTGACCAAAAACATTCAGTACTTC.

This clone is a singleton in its sample. The rearrangement joins TRBV11-2 to TRBJ2-3, with D uncertain. Deletions cut 2 bases from V and 5 bases from J, with 5 bases between. This CDR3 is 12 amino acids long. Germline CDR1 is SGHAT and CDR2 is FQNNGV. The CDR3 DNA is TGTGCCAGCAGCTTACTCCTAGATACGCAGTATTTT. Its translation is CASSLLLDTQYF.

The chain joins TRBV18 to TRBJ1-5; tentative D call: TRBD1 (6 bases). This CDR3 is 14 amino acids long. Germline CDR1 is KGHSH and CDR2 is LQKENI. Trimming took 6 bases from V and 0 from J, leaving 9 bases between them. The CDR3 DNA sequence: TGTGCCAGCTCGGACAGTTATAGCAATCAGCCCCAGCATTTT. It codes for CASSDSYSNQPQHF.

This clone was counted once. CDR3 sequence: CASSWTANYGYTF. The CDR3 region has the DNA TGTGCCAGTTCCTGGACAGCAAACTATGGCTACACCTTC. This chain connects TRBV5-6 to TRBJ1-2, with TRBD1 as a possible D gene (6 bases). Between the trimmed V and J ends, which lost 8 bases and 2 bases, there was a span of 13 bases. This CDR3 is 13 amino acids long. Germline V lookup: CDR1 SGHDT, CDR2 YYEEEE.

This clone is large by share. V is TRBV30 and J is TRBJ2-7; 7 bases map to TRBD2. Germline V CDR1 and CDR2: GTSNPN, SVGIG (reference sequence). The junction had 13 bases not matched to a gene; V was cut back by 3 bases and J by 5 bases. This CDR3 is 15 amino acids long. Here the CDR3 DNA reads TGTGCCTGGAGCGGTGTAGGCGGGAGAGTGGACGAGCAGTACTTC. Amino acids: CAWSGVGGRVDEQYF.

The V call is TRBV7-9, the J call TRBJ2-2, with D perhaps matching TRBD2 (6 bases). CDR1 SEHNR and CDR2 FQNEAQ come from the germline V gene (reference sequence). The CDR3 sequence is 13 residues long. The V end was cut by 8 bases, the J end by 7 bases, with 14 bases between. The DNA for the CDR3 is TGTGCCAGCGGTTCCGTCGGGGGCGGGGAGCTGTTTTTT. Its translation: CASGSVGGGELFF.

Concerning this clone: This clone may be a read error of a much larger clone one base away. CDR3 sequence reads: CASSLRQGSETQYF. Written as DNA, the CDR3 is TGTGCCAGCAGCTTAAGGCAGGGGTCGGAGACCCAGTACTTC. The chain carries TRBV7-3 and TRBJ2-5; TRBD1 is a possible D gene (6 bases). CDR1 and CDR2 from the germline V gene are SGHTA and FQGTGA. The CDR3 is made up of 14 amino acids. V was shortened by 1 base and J by 5 bases, with 11 bases between the two germline ends.

This chain joins TRBV5-5 and TRBJ2-7; 9 bases line up with TRBD2. The germline V gene encodes CDR1 SGHKS and CDR2 YYEKEE (reference sequence). CDR3 length equals 17 residues. After removal of 4 bases from V and 0 bases from J, the junction contained 11 bases not matched to a gene. The CDR3, as DNA: TGTGCCAGCAGCGGGGCTGGAAGTAGCGGGAGCTCCTACGAGCAGTACTTC. Protein sequence: CASSGAGSSGSSYEQYF.

The chain links TRBV5-4 to TRBJ2-5, with a possible D match to TRBD1 (6 bases). Germline V lookup: CDR1 SGHNT, CDR2 YYREEE (reference sequence). The CDR3 is made up of 15 amino acids. V was shortened by 0 bases and J by 5 bases, with 14 bases between the two germline ends. CDR3 nucleotide sequence: TGTGCCAGCAGCTTGGGTGTGGGGGCTGGGGAGACCCAGTACTTC. Encoded protein: CASSLGVGAGETQYF.

In its sample, this clone is medium-sized. The CDR3 reads CASSFEISGSSYEQYF. The CDR3 DNA reads as TGTGCCAGCAGTTTTGAGATTAGCGGGAGCTCCTACGAGCAGTACTTC. The chain links TRBV28 to TRBJ2-7; 9 bases fit TRBD2. This CDR3 is 16 amino acids long. From germline, CDR1 is MDHEN and CDR2 SYDVKM. J lost 0 bases, V lost 3 bases, and 6 bases had no gene match.

The V call is TRBV30, the J call TRBJ1-5; D is possibly TRBD1 (6 bases). Germline V gene lookup returns CDR1 GTSNPN and CDR2 SVGIG (reference sequence). The CDR3 covers 16 residues. The V and J ends lost 0 bases and 1 base respectively, with 13 bases between them. The CDR3: CAWSVLGRGSNQPQHF. The DNA of the CDR3 is TGTGCCTGGAGTGTACTGGGCAGGGGAAGCAATCAGCCCCAGCATTTT.

This clone came up a few times. This chain uses TRBV6-5 with TRBJ1-2, with unresolved D. The CDR3 sequence is 12 residues long. The germline gives CDR1 MNHEY, CDR2 SVGAGI. Trimming left V 2 bases short and J 6 bases short, with 7 bases between. The CDR3 DNA reads as TGTGCCAGCAGTTACCTCGGGGATGGCTACACCTTC. It yields the protein CASSYLGDGYTF.

The genes are TRBV29-1 and TRBJ1-1, with 11 bases fitting TRBD1. This CDR3 contains 14 residues. J lost 4 bases, V lost 5 bases, and 6 bases had no gene match. CDR1 and CDR2 from the germline V gene are SQVTM and ANQGSEA. CDR3 sequence reads: CSVSTGTGGTEAFF. In DNA, the CDR3 is TGCAGCGTTTCCACCGGGACAGGGGGCACTGAAGCTTTCTTT.

The chain recombines TRBV5-4 with TRBJ2-7; tentatively, D is TRBD2 (6 bases). Trimming took off 4 bases at V and 4 bases at J, with 12 bases between the two ends. Germline loops: CDR1 SGHNT, CDR2 YYREEE (reference sequence). The CDR3 is 13 residues long. In DNA form, the CDR3 reads TGTGCCAGCAGCGACGGACTACAATACGAGCAGTACTTC. This translates into CASSDGLQYEQYF.

The chain joins TRBV5-6 to TRBJ2-3; a possible D gene is TRBD2 (6 bases). Trimming stripped 0 bases from V and 0 bases from J, with 17 bases between. CDR3 length equals 18 residues. Germline V lookup: CDR1 SGHDT, CDR2 YYEEEE. The CDR3 DNA reads TGTGCCAGCAGCTTGGTTATGTTACGGGAGAGAAGCACAGATACGCAGTATTTT. It encodes CASSLVMLRERSTDTQYF.

This clone has only one observation. The chain couples TRBV5-1 to TRBJ1-1, with 7 positions matching TRBD1. This CDR3 spans 14 amino acids. V was clipped by 5 bases and J by 1 base; unmatched bases: 5. Germline assignment: CDR1 SGHRS and CDR2 YFSETQ. The CDR3 spells CASRPGTANTEAFF. DNA for the CDR3: TGCGCCAGCAGGCCAGGGACAGCGAACACTGAAGCTTTCTTT.